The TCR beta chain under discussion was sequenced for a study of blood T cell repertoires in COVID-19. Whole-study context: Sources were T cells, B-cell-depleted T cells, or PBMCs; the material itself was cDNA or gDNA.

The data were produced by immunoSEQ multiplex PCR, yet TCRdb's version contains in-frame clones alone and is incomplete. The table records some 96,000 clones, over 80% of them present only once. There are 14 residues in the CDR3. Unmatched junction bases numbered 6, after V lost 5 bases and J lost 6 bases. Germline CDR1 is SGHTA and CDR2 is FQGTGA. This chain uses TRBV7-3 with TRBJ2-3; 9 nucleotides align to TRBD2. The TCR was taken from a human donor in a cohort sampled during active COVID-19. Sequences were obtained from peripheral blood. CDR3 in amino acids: CASSPGLAADTQYF. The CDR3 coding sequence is TGTGCCAGCAGCCCGGGACTAGCTGCTGATACGCAGTATTTT.